This record looks at one T cell receptor (beta chain) sequence and its context. The antigen remains undetermined. The CDR3 length is 17 residues. V dropped 2 bases and J dropped 2 bases, with 17 bases sitting between them. CDR1 and CDR2 from the germline V gene are SGHRS and YFSETQ. The sample belongs to a study of cytomegalovirus exposure and HLA in healthy donors. Study details: Among about 179 million T cells, an earlier analysis found approximately 110 million unique TCR beta sequences. Notes on the study in general: A few CMV-associated chains were confirmed in vitro to be specific for CMV antigens. Because they were indistinguishable, some V segments, including TRBV6-2 and TRBV6-3, were excluded. More clonal expansion characterized HLA-associated TCR beta chains than equally common others in a later analysis.

The PCR was carried out with 60 Vbeta primers and 13 Jbeta primers. The method was immunoSEQ multiplex PCR; TCRdb's version includes in-frame clones alone and lacks a portion of them. The sample carries approximately 110,000 clones, roughly 70% recorded once. The chain uses TRBV5-1 and TRBJ2-4, with a possible D match to TRBD2 (5 bases). The specimen sequenced was PBMCs. The origin of this receptor is a man aged 18 to 29 in good health and CMV-seropositive. In DNA, the CDR3 is TGCGCCAGCAGCTTATTGAAGGGCCCGGGGTCCAAAAACATTCAGTACTTC. Encoded protein: CASSLLKGPGSKNIQYF. Drawing the rest from reference TRBV5-1 and TRBJ2-4, the complete variable domain is KAGVTQTPRYLIKTRGQQVTLSCSPISGHRSVSWYQQTPGQGLQFLFEYFSETQRNKGNFPGRFSGRQFSNSRSEMNVSTLELGDSALYLCASSLLKGPGSKNIQYFGAGTRLSVL.